This TCR beta chain came from a study of read filtering for tumor transcriptome and immune sequencing. Study-wide context: Revised staging placed fewer than ten patients in R-ISS I, about 16 in II, over 5 in III. General observations from the study: Even smaller IR-seq throughput identified most shared clonotypes.

Bone marrow was sampled from every patient at the time of active disease. V lost 1 base to trimming and J lost 7 bases, with 2 bases between them. This CDR3 comprises 11 residues. The germline CDR1 and CDR2 sequences are SGHTA and FQGNSA. This library used roughly 400 ng RNA and molecular barcoded adaptors spanning alpha/delta and beta/gamma chains. In TCRdb, the reads were re-called with MiXCR into one record per CDR3 protein. The profile shows roughly 41,000 distinct CDR3 sequences, about an eighth of them singletons. This clonotype was counted ten times or more. Its target is not known. What was sequenced was a population of CD138-negative cells sorted from bone marrow. The rearrangement uses TRBV7-2 and TRBJ2-1; D is unclear. The TCR was taken from a donor at least 40 years old with multiple myeloma. The CDR3 spells CASSLVNEQFF. The CDR3 DNA sequence: TGTGCCAGCAGCTTAGTAAATGAGCAGTTCTTC.